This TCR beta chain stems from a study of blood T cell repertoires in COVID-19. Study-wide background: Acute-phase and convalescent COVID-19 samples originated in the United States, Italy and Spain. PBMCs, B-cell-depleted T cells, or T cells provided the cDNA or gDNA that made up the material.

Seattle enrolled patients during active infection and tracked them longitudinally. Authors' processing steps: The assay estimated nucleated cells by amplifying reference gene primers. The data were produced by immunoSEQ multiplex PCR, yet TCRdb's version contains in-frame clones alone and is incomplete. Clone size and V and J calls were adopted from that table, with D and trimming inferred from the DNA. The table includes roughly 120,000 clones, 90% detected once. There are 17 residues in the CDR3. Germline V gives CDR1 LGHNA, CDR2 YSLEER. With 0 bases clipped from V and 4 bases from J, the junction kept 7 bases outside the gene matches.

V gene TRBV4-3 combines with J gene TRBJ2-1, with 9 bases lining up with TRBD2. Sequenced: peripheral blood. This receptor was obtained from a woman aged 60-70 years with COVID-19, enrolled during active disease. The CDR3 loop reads CASSQDSAGGSYNEQFF. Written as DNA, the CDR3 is TGCGCCAGCAGCCAAGATTCCGCGGGGGGGTCTTACAATGAGCAGTTCTTC.